This TCR beta chain was sequenced in a study of blood T cell repertoires in COVID-19. Whole-study context: Sample material is recorded as cDNA or gDNA derived from T cells, B-cell-depleted T cells, or PBMCs.

Participants came from around 25 US areas, aged about 18 to 89 years. V gave up 1 base and J gave up 1 base, with 4 bases separating them. The germline V gene encodes CDR1 SNHLY and CDR2 FYNNEI. The CDR3 loop spans 13 amino acids. The data were produced by immunoSEQ multiplex PCR, yet TCRdb's version contains in-frame clones alone and is incomplete. The table records 120,000 to 150,000 clones, more than 75% of them present only once. This chain joins TRBV2 and TRBJ1-1, with unresolved D. The sequencing input was PBMCs or T cells enriched from blood (not recorded which). The sequence came from a woman aged 25 to 39 with acute COVID-19. In nucleotides, the CDR3 is TGTGCCAGCAGTGAAGAAGCGAACACTGAAGCTTTCTTT. Its protein product is CASSEEANTEAFF.